In this sample, the clone carrying this T cell receptor beta chain turned up many times. Its matching antigen is unknown. Data came from immunoSEQ multiplex PCR; TCRdb stores just in-frame clones and leaves some out. The profile shows over a million clones, around 74% of them singletons. The CDR3 runs 16 residues. In germline, CDR1 is SGHRS, CDR2 YFSETQ. J lost 6 bases, V lost 7 bases, and 14 bases had no gene match. The sample belongs to a study of shared clonotypes between healthy human individuals. Whole-study findings and limits: Among the subsets, naive ones generally showed larger estimated richness than memory ones.

The sequenced sample consisted of memory CD4+ T cells sorted from blood. The subset denotes: CD45RA-negative fraction. The receptor comes from a man younger than 35 in good health. The genes are TRBV5-1 and TRBJ2-2; 8 bases agree with TRBD2. The CDR3 DNA follows: TGCGCCAGCGAGGGCGGTAGCGGGATTACGTCCGGGGAGCTGTTTTTT. This gives the protein CASEGGSGITSGELFF.